The rows below give T cell receptor beta chains drawn from one sample of a study of siplizumab effects on memory and regulatory T cells. Method: immunoSEQ multiplex PCR; TCRdb's copy keeps in-frame clones and lacks some. This table has about 120,000 clones, about nine tenths appearing once. The sample consisted of CD4+ T cells sorted from blood. These receptors were collected from a human donor in good health. The CDR3 runs from the conserved cysteine through the conserved F or W. D genes are given only for firm matches. Expanded clones get a size class; other rows say once, few or many, or leave the size out.

>.|TRBV18|TRBJ2-2|.
CASSKRTGELFF
TGTGCCAGCTCTAAAAGGACCGGGGAGCTGTTTTTT
>.|TRBV7-3|TRBJ1-1|TRBD1
CASSLTGGRSEAFF
TGTGCCAGCAGCTTGACAGGGGGCAGATCTGAAGCTTTCTTT
>.|TRBV30|TRBJ2-7|.
CAWNPRDTWAYEQYF
TGTGCCTGGAACCCGAGGGACACATGGGCCTACGAGCAGTACTTC
>.|TRBV25-1|TRBJ1-2|.
CASNPHGAYGYTF
TGTGCCAGCAATCCACACGGGGCCTATGGCTACACCTTC
>.|TRBV11-2|TRBJ2-1|TRBD1
CASSWGQLYNEQFF
TGTGCCAGCAGCTGGGGACAGCTCTACAATGAGCAGTTCTTC
>.|TRBV19|TRBJ2-2|.
CASSVDSTGELFF
TGTGCCAGTAGTGTCGACAGCACCGGGGAGCTGTTTTTT
>.|TRBV7-9|TRBJ2-7|TRBD1
CASSGNWWTGSSYEQYF
TGTGCCAGCAGCGGAAATTGGTGGACAGGAAGCTCCTACGAGCAGTACTTC
>.|TRBV18|TRBJ2-3|.
CASSPSTDTQYF
TGTGCCAGCTCACCAAGCACAGATACGCAGTATTTT
>.|TRBV19|TRBJ2-7|.
CATVEGYEQYF
TGTGCCACCGTTGAAGGCTACGAGCAGTACTTC
>.|TRBV14|TRBJ1-2|.
CASSPVGGHLIGYTF
TGTGCCAGCAGCCCGGTGGGGGGGCATTTGATCGGCTACACCTTC
>once|TRBV9|TRBJ2-5|TRBD1
CASSAGDRRQETQYF
TGTGCCAGCAGCGCAGGGGACAGGAGACAAGAGACCCAGTACTTC
>.|TRBV7-2|TRBJ2-3|.
CASSLVRDTQYF
TGTGCCAGCAGCTTAGTGCGGGATACGCAGTATTTT
>.|TRBV7-9|TRBJ1-2|.
CASSRTDNYGYTF
TGTGCCAGCAGCCGGACTGATAACTATGGCTACACCTTC
>.|TRBV10-3|TRBJ1-1|.
CATHPTENTEAFF
TGTGCCACACACCCAACTGAGAACACTGAAGCTTTCTTT
>.|TRBV7-7|TRBJ2-1|TRBD2
CASSPGLAGVDEQFF
TGTGCTAGCAGCCCCGGACTAGCGGGAGTTGACGAGCAGTTCTTC
>.|TRBV5-4|TRBJ1-3|TRBD1
CASGRRDSSDTIYF
TGTGCCAGCGGGCGTAGGGACAGTTCGGACACCATATATTTT
>.|TRBV2|TRBJ2-1|.
CASIRLQGGNEQFF
TGTGCCAGCATACGCTTGCAGGGGGGAAATGAGCAGTTCTTC
>.|TRBV18|TRBJ2-3|.
CASSPSGVQDTQYF
TGTGCCAGCTCACCATCGGGCGTCCAAGATACGCAGTATTTT